This T cell receptor beta chain was sequenced for a study of shared clonotypes between healthy human individuals. Study background: CD4 naive cells filled three plates per donor, CD4 memory three, CD8 naive two and CD8 memory one.

V was pared by 0 bases and J by 6 bases, with 11 bases between. The V gene's germline CDR1 is KGHSH and CDR2 LQKENI. CDR3 length: 14 residues. Sorted-subset replicate PCRs used approximately 200 ng of genomic DNA. This amount corresponded to 30,000 to 35,000 T cell genomes. Using immunoSEQ multiplex PCR, the repertoire was profiled, and TCRdb retains in-frame clones only, with some absent. The repertoire includes some 1,600,000 clones, 98% of them detected once, and roughly 0.4% sits in the top ten. Findings of the study overall: A generally larger estimated richness was seen in naive subsets than in memory subsets. The small donor group covered limited genetic and exposure diversity.

As concerns this clone: Its antigen remains unknown.

The V call is TRBV18, the J call TRBJ1-1; D remains ambiguous. Sequences were obtained from naive CD4+ T cells sorted from blood. As for subset: CD45RA+ positively selected. This TCR was sampled from a man aged 30-40 years in good health. Here the CDR3 DNA reads TGTGCCAGCTCACCACCGTTACAGTTCTCTGAAGCTTTCTTT. Translating it yields CASSPPLQFSEAFF.